A selection of T cell receptor beta chains follows, all from one sample in a study of T cell responses to AZD1222 COVID-19 vaccine. The method was immunoSEQ multiplex PCR; TCRdb's version includes in-frame clones alone and lacks a portion of them. The sample holds about 120,000 clones, 90% seen once. The sequenced sample was peripheral blood, obtained on day 0 of AZD1222 vaccination. The receptors were sampled from an adult in good health. CDR3s include the opening cysteine and the closing phenylalanine or tryptophan. The size entry is marked missing in some rows and otherwise reads once, few, many or a size class.

CDR3: CASREAGVRETQYF; V: TRBV7-2; size: -
CDR3: CASSSGQNYGYTF; V: TRBV7-2; size: -
CDR3: CASSPRPGTSGRSTGELFF; V: TRBV27; size: -
CDR3: CASSHGQVNTGELFF; V: TRBV11-3; size: -
CDR3: CASSYGVGTEAFF; V: TRBV6-6; size: -
CDR3: CASSVTGFYEQYF; V: TRBV28; size: once
CDR3: CATSMIRQSSYNSPLHF; V: TRBV15; size: -
CDR3: CASNPTPEGGPYNEQFF; V: TRBV19; size: few
CDR3: CASSLVPDQETQYF; V: TRBV5-1; size: -
CDR3: CATSGRGQGQYEQYF; V: TRBV24-1; size: -
CDR3: CASSVGLAGTEQFF; V: TRBV10-1; size: -
CDR3: CASSFPAGVEQFF; V: TRBV28; size: -
CDR3: CASSARETNEKLFF; V: TRBV6-6; size: -
CDR3: CASTQNSIQETQYF; V: TRBV2; size: -
CDR3: CASNPDRGKGGELFF; V: TRBV2; size: -
CDR3: CASGQGSLREQYF; V: TRBV2; size: few
CDR3: CASKREGMGSDTQYF; V: TRBV2; size: once
CDR3: CASSQSIPGLPGNTIYF; V: TRBV23-1; size: -
CDR3: CASSLATSDTGELFF; V: TRBV5-1; size: -
CDR3: CASSMGLAGGRVQETQYF; V: TRBV19; size: -
CDR3: CASSLGGRPDTGELFF; V: TRBV11-2; size: -
CDR3: CASGWTQGSETQYF; V: TRBV28; size: -
CDR3: CSVEEDANTEAFF; V: TRBV29-1; size: -
CDR3: CASRDNRGQSYEQYF; V: TRBV3-1/TRBV3-2; size: -
CDR3: CASSYPGRSYEQYF; V: TRBV13; size: -
CDR3: CASSTGQGRLEQYF; V: TRBV28; size: -
CDR3: CATETSGRTGEQYF; V: TRBV19; size: -
CDR3: CASSQERFTGEKLFF; V: TRBV4-1; size: -